This T cell receptor (beta chain) was identified during a study of cytomegalovirus exposure and HLA in healthy donors. Looking at the study overall: Genotyping showed roughly 86% of 398 donors falling in the Caucasian-associated ancestry cluster.

With 60 Vbeta and 13 Jbeta primers, the PCR was carried out. Some clones are missing from TCRdb's copy, which holds only in-frame ones; the method was immunoSEQ multiplex PCR. The table has around 200,000 clones, roughly 80% seen once. V lost 6 bases and J 1 base, leaving 15 bases between the germline ends. The germline V gene encodes CDR1 SNHLY and CDR2 FYNNEI. This CDR3 is 15 amino acids long. Study observations and caveats: A few CMV-associated chains proved CMV antigen-specific in vitro. Later work showed greater clonal expansion in HLA-associated TCR beta chains than in equally common others. Across donors, sequencing depth was assumed by presence/absence analyses to be roughly uniform.

About this clone: Its antigen is not known.

The material sequenced was PBMCs. The chain joins TRBV2 to TRBJ1-2; unclear D gene. The clonotype comes from a man aged 50-59 years in good health and CMV-seronegative. In DNA form, the CDR3 reads TGTGCCAGCAGGGAGGGCCACAGCTTTAACTATGGCTACACCTTC. Residues: CASREGHSFNYGYTF.